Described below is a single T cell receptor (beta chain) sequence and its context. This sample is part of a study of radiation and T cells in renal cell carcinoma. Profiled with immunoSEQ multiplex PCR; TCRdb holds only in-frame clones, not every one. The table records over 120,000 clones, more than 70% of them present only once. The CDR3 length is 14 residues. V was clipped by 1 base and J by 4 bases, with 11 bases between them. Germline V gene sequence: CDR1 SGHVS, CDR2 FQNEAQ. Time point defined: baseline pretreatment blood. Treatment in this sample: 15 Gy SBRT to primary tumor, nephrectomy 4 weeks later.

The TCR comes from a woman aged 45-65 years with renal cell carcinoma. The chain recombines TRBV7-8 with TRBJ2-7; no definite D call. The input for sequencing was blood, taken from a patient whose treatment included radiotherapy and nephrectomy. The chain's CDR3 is CASSLVEAAYEQYF. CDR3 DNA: TGTGCCAGCAGCTTAGTAGAGGCAGCGTACGAGCAGTACTTC.